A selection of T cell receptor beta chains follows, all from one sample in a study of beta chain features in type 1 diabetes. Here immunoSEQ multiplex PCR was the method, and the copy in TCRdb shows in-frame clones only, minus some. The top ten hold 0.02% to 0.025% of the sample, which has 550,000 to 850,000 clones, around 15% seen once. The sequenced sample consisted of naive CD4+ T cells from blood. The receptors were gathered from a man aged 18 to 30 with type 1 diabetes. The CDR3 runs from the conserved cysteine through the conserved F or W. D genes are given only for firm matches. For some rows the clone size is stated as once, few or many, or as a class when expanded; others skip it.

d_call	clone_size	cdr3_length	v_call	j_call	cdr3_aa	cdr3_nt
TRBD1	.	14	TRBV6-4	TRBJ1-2	CASSDSDRAPGYTF	TGTGCCAGCAGTGACTCGGACAGGGCTCCTGGCTACACCTTC
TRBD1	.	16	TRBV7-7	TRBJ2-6	CASSPGQGSGANVLTF	TGTGCTAGCAGCCCGGGACAGGGGTCCGGGGCCAACGTCCTGACTTTC
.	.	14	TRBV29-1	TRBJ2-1	CSVGGAHFYNEQFF	TGCAGCGTGGGTGGGGCCCACTTCTACAATGAGCAGTTCTTC
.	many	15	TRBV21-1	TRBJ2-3	CARQLGWGRTDTQYF	TGTGCCAGGCAGCTCGGTTGGGGCCGCACAGATACGCAGTATTTT
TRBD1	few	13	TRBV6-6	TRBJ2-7	CASSRTGNYEQYF	TGTGCCAGCAGCCGGACAGGGAACTACGAGCAGTACTTC
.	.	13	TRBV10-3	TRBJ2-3	CAISSRGADTQYF	TGTGCCATCAGCTCCAGGGGGGCAGATACGCAGTATTTT
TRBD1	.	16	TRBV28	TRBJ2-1	CASSSLRQGKGDEQFF	TGTGCCAGCAGTTCCCTGAGACAGGGTAAGGGGGATGAGCAGTTCTTC
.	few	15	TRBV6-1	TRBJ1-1	CASSEAFMGDTEAFF	TGTGCCAGCAGTGAAGCGTTCATGGGTGACACTGAAGCTTTCTTT
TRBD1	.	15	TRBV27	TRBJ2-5	CASSFERGQQETQYF	TGTGCCAGCAGTTTTGAGAGGGGGCAACAAGAGACCCAGTACTTC
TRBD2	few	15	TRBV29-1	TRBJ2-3	CSVGTSGGAADTQYF	TGCAGCGTTGGGACTAGCGGGGGGGCGGCAGATACGCAGTATTTT
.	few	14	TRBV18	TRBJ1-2	CASSPRELTYGYTF	TGTGCCAGCTCACCACGAGAACTCACCTATGGCTACACCTTC
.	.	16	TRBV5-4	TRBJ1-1	CASSLGGRNMNTEAFF	TGTGCCAGCAGCTTGGGGGGCAGGAACATGAACACTGAAGCTTTCTTT
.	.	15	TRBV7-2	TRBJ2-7	CASSLLRDKPYEQYF	TGTGCCAGCAGCTTACTTCGAGACAAGCCCTACGAGCAGTACTTC
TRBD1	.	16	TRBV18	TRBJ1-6	CASSPLGGQGNSPLHF	TGTGCCAGCTCACCATTAGGAGGACAGGGGAATTCACCCCTCCACTTT
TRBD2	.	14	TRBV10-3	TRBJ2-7	CAISEASGGGEQYF	TGTGCCATCAGTGAGGCTAGCGGGGGTGGTGAGCAGTACTTC
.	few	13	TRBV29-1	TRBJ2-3	CSVGPRLTDTQYF	TGCAGCGTTGGGCCCCGACTCACAGATACGCAGTATTTT
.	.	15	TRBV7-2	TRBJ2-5	CASSLMGGREETQYF	TGTGCCAGCAGCTTAATGGGGGGTCGAGAGGAGACCCAGTACTTC
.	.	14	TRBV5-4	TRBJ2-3	CASSSPSLRDTQYF	TGTGCCAGCAGCTCGCCCTCCTTGCGAGATACGCAGTATTTT
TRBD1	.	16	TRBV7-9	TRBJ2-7	CASSSSYRGRVDEQYF	TGTGCCAGCAGCTCATCATACAGGGGGCGCGTTGACGAGCAGTACTTC
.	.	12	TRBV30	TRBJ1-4	CASQLTNEKLFF	TGTGCCTCACAGCTGACTAATGAAAAACTGTTTTTT
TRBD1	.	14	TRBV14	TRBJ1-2	CASSPTGAHGGYTF	TGTGCCAGCAGCCCGACAGGGGCTCACGGGGGCTACACCTTC
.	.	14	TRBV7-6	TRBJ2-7	CASSLRPSSYEQYF	TGTGCCAGCAGCTTGAGGCCCAGTTCCTACGAGCAGTACTTC
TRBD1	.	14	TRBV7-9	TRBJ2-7	CASSPLRDSYEQYF	TGTGCCAGCAGCCCCCTCCGGGACAGCTACGAGCAGTACTTC
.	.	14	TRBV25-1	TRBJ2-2	CASSATTNTGELFF	TGTGCCAGCAGTGCGACAACGAACACCGGGGAGCTGTTTTTT
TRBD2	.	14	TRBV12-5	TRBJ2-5	CASGLGLAQETQYF	TGTGCTAGTGGTTTGGGACTAGCGCAAGAGACCCAGTACTTC
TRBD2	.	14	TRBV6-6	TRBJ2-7	CASSSGIAGDEQYF	TGTGCCAGCAGTTCCGGTATAGCGGGGGATGAGCAGTACTTC
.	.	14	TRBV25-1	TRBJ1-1	CASSKGVVNTEAFF	TGTGCCAGCAGTAAGGGCGTGGTGAACACTGAAGCTTTCTTT
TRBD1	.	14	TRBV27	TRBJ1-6	CASSLDRAGSPLHF	TGTGCCAGCAGTTTAGACAGGGCGGGCTCACCCCTCCACTTT
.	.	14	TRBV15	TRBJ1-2	CATSRDKGYYGYTF	TGTGCCACCAGCAGAGATAAGGGGTACTATGGCTACACCTTC
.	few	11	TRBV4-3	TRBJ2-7	CASRDAYEQYF	TGCGCCAGCAGGGACGCCTACGAGCAGTACTTC
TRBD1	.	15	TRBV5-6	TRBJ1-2	CASSPDRTPDYGYTF	TGTGCCAGCAGCCCGGACAGGACGCCTGACTATGGCTACACCTTC
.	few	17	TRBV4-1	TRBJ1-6	CASSQEPQVFTSSPLHF	TGCGCCAGCAGCCAAGAGCCCCAGGTGTTTACTAGTTCACCCCTCCACTTT
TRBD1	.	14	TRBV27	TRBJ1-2	CASAYRDRGYGYTF	TGTGCCAGCGCTTACCGGGACAGGGGCTATGGCTACACCTTC
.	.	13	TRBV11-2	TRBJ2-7	CASSLDIDYEQYF	TGTGCCAGCAGCTTGGACATTGACTACGAGCAGTACTTC
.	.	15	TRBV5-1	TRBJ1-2	CASSLDPGSPHGYTF	TGCGCCAGCAGCTTGGATCCGGGATCCCCCCATGGCTACACCTTC
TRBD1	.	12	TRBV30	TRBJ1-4	CAWAQGAEKLFF	TGTGCCTGGGCACAGGGGGCTGAAAAACTGTTTTTT
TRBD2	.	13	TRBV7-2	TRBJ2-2	CASSSAGGRELFF	TGTGCCAGCAGCTCGGCGGGGGGCCGGGAGCTGTTTTTT
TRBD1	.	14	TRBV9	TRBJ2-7	CASSTGTDLYEQYF	TGTGCCAGCAGCACCGGGACAGACCTCTACGAGCAGTACTTC
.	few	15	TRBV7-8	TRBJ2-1	CASSLASGLYNEQFF	TGTGCCAGCAGCTTAGCGAGCGGGCTTTACAATGAGCAGTTCTTC
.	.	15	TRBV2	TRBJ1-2	CASSESPGAISGYTF	TGTGCCAGCAGTGAGTCCCCAGGGGCGATCAGCGGCTACACCTTC
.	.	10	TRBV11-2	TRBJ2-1	CASKEAEQFF	TGTGCCAGCAAGGAGGCTGAGCAGTTCTTC
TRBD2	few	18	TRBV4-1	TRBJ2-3	CASSQDRLAGGVTYTQYF	TGCGCCAGCAGCCAAGATCGATTGGCGGGGGGTGTAACGTATACGCAGTATTTT
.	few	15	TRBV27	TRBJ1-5	CASREIGSGHQPQHF	TGTGCCAGCAGGGAAATCGGTAGTGGGCATCAGCCCCAGCATTTT
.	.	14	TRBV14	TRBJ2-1	CASSQGGAYNEQFF	TGTGCCAGCAGCCAGGGTGGGGCCTACAATGAGCAGTTCTTC
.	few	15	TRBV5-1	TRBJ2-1	CASSLEAGSYNEQFF	TGCGCCAGCAGCTTGGAGGCCGGCTCCTACAATGAGCAGTTCTTC
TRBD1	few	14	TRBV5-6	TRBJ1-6	CASSFDRVHSPLHF	TGTGCCAGCAGCTTTGACAGGGTTCATTCACCCCTCCACTTT
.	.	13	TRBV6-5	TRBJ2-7	CASVNSNTYEQYF	TGTGCCAGCGTAAACAGTAATACCTACGAGCAGTACTTC
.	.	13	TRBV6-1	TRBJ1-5	CASSGGWEQPQHF	TGTGCCAGCAGTGGGGGCTGGGAGCAGCCCCAGCATTTT
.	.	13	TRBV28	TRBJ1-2	CASSSAVVYGYTF	TGTGCCAGCAGTTCGGCAGTCGTCTATGGCTACACCTTC
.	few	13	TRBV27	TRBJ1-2	CASSGDSINGYTF	TGTGCCAGCAGTGGCGACAGCATCAATGGCTACACCTTC
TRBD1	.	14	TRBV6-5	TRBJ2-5	CASSYSTGVETQYF	TGTGCCAGCAGTTATTCTACAGGGGTAGAGACCCAGTACTTC
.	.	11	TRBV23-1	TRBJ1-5	CASSGVKPQHF	TGCGCCAGCAGTGGCGTGAAGCCCCAGCATTTT
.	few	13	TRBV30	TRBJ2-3	CAWSLAGPDTQYF	TGTGCCTGGAGTCTTGCAGGCCCAGATACGCAGTATTTT
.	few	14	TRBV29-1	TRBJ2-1	CSALQQSSYNEQFF	TGCAGCGCCCTCCAGCAGAGCTCCTACAATGAGCAGTTCTTC
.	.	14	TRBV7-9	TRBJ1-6	CASSLAGLNSPLHF	TGTGCCAGCAGCCTGGCGGGGTTAAATTCACCCCTCCACTTT
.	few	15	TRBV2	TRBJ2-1	CATDEGSGGYNEQFF	TGTGCCACCGATGAGGGGTCGGGTGGGTACAATGAGCAGTTCTTC
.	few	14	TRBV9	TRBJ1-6	CASSVGQGNSPLHF	TGTGCCAGCAGCGTAGGCCAGGGCAATTCACCCCTCCACTTT
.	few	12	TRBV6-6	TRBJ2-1	CASSYTDGEQFF	TGTGCCAGCAGTTACACTGACGGTGAGCAGTTCTTC
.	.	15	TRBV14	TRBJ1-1	CASSQGWRRGTEAFF	TGTGCCAGCAGCCAAGGTTGGAGGAGGGGAACTGAAGCTTTCTTT